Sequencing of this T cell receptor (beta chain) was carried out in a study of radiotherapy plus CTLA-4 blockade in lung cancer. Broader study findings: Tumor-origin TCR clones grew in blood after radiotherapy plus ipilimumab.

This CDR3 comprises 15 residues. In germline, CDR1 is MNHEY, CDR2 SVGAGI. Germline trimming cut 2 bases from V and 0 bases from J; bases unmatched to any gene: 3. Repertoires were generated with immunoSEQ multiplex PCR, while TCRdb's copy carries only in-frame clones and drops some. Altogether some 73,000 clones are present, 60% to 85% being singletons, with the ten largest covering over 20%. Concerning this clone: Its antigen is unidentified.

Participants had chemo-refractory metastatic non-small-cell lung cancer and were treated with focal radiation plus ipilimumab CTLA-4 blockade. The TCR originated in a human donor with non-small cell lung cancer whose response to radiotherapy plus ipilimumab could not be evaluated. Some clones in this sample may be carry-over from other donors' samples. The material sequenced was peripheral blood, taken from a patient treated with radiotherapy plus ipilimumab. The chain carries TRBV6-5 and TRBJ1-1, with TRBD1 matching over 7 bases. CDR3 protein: CASSYLGTVNTEAFF. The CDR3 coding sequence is TGTGCCAGCAGTTACCTGGGGACAGTGAACACTGAAGCTTTCTTT.